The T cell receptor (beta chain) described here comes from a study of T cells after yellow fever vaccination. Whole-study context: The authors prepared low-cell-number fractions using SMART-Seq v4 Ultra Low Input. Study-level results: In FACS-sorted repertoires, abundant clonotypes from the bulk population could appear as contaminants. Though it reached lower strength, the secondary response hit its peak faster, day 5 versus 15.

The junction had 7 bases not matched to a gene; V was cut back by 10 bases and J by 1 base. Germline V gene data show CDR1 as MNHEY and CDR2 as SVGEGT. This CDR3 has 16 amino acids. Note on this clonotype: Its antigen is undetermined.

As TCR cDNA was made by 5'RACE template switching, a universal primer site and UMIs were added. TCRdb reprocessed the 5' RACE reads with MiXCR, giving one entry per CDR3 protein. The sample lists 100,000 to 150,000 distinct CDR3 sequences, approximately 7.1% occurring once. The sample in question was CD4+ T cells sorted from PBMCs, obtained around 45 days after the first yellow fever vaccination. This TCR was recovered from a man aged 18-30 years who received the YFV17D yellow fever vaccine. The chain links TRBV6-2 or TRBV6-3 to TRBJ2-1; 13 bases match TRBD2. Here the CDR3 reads CATLGLAGESYNEQFF. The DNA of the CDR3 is TGTGCCACCTTAGGACTAGCGGGGGAATCCTACAATGAGCAGTTCTTC.